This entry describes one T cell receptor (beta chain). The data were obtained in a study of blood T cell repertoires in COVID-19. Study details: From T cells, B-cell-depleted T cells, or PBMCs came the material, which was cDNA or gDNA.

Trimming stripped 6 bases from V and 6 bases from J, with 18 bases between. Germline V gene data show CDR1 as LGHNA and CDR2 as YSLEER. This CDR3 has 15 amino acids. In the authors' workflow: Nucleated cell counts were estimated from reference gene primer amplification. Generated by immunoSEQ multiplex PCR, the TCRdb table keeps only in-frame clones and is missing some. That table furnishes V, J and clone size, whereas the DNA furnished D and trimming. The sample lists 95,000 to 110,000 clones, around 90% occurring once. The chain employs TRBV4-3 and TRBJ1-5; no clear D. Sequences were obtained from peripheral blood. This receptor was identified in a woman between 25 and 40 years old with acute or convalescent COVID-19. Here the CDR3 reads CASSPSREGRQPQHF. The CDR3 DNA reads TGCGCCAGCAGTCCTTCCCGGGAAGGCCGTCAGCCCCAGCATTTT.